Sequencing of this T cell receptor (beta chain) was carried out in a study of blood T cell repertoires in COVID-19. About the research overall: Researchers got acute and convalescent COVID-19 samples from the United States, Italy and Spain. PBMCs, B-cell-depleted T cells, or T cells provided the cDNA or gDNA that made up the material.

CDR1 and CDR2 from the germline V gene are LGHNA and YSLEER. The CDR3 is 19 residues long. V lost 2 bases, J lost 1 base, and 9 bases stayed unmatched. Original processing notes: Using reference gene primer amplification, nucleated cell counts were estimated. Generated by immunoSEQ multiplex PCR, the TCRdb table keeps only in-frame clones and is missing some. That table gives V, J and clone size, and the DNA gave D and trimming. The repertoire has 70,000 to 75,000 clones, 75% to 95% of them found once; the top ten carry under 6.5%. The sample comprised peripheral blood. This sequence was found in a woman aged 18 to 35 with acute or convalescent COVID-19. The J gene is TRBJ2-1, the V gene TRBV4-3; 12 bases agree with TRBD2. CDR3 amino acids: CASSQFRTSGDSSYNEQFF. The CDR3, as DNA: TGCGCCAGCAGCCAATTCAGGACTAGCGGGGACAGTTCCTACAATGAGCAGTTCTTC.